Following are 26 T cell receptor beta chains from one sample sequenced in a study of T-cell memory formation after mild COVID-19. TCRdb itself ran the 5' RACE reads through MiXCR, one entry per CDR3 protein. The table has about 180,000 distinct CDR3 sequences, roughly 20% seen once; the top ten hold approximately 4%. Input material: PBMCs or a T cell subset sorted from them (not recorded which). Source of these receptors: a man between 18 and 29 years old who had mild COVID-19 (a few samples of this study predate the infection). Cell type and time point are not known.

The chain combines TRBV20-1 with TRBJ1-5; 7 nucleotides line up with TRBD1. Germline lookup yields CDR1 DFQATT and CDR2 SNEGSKA (reference sequence). There are 13 residues in the CDR3. V trimming: 6 bases; J trimming: 6 bases; junction bases outside the gene matches: 8. The CDR3 sequence: CSAIDRAAQPQHF. The CDR3 coding sequence is TGCAGTGCGATCGACAGGGCAGCTCAGCCCCAGCATTTT.

This clonotype came up a few times. V usage is TRBV5-6 and J usage is TRBJ2-6, with a weak D call TRBD2 (6 bases). Germline V CDR1 and CDR2: SGHDT, YYEEEE. V dropped 0 bases and J dropped 0 bases, with 16 bases sitting between them. CDR3 length equals 19 residues. The chain's CDR3 is CASSLAVSGPLSGANVLTF. The CDR3 DNA reads as TGTGCCAGCAGCTTGGCCGTTAGCGGCCCTCTCTCTGGGGCCAACGTCCTGACTTTC.

The genes are TRBV4-2 and TRBJ1-2; no firm D call. Germline V gene sequence: CDR1 LGHNA, CDR2 YNFKEQ. The CDR3 has 13 amino acids. Trimming removed 1 base from V and 3 bases from J, with 6 bases in between. This chain's CDR3 is CASSQVMDYGYTF. As DNA, the CDR3 is TGTGCCAGCAGCCAAGTTATGGACTATGGCTACACCTTC.

The rearrangement joins TRBV6-1 to TRBJ2-2; 9 nucleotides line up with TRBD1. The CDR3 totals 14 residues. V was clipped by 6 bases and J by 4 bases; unmatched bases: 3. Germline V gene lookup returns CDR1 MNHNS and CDR2 SASEGT. The CDR3 coding sequence is TGTGCCAGCAGAACACAGGGGGCCACCGGGGAGCTGTTTTTT. It specifies CASRTQGATGELFF.

In this sample, this clonotype turned up many times. The chain recombines TRBV7-9 with TRBJ2-3; a weak D match, TRBD1 (5 bases). The CDR3 is 14 amino acids. The germline V gene has CDR1 SEHNR and CDR2 FQNEAQ (reference sequence). V was pared by 1 base and J by 6 bases, with 11 bases between. Written as DNA, the CDR3 is TGTGCCAGCAGCTTAGTGTCGGACACCGATACGCAGTATTTT. This sequence encodes CASSLVSDTDTQYF.

The chain is built from TRBV18 and TRBJ2-7; TRBD1 matches at 9 bases. The CDR3 runs to 15 residues. CDR1 is KGHSH, CDR2 LQKENI, per germline. The trim removed 4 bases at V and 4 bases at J, leaving 8 bases unmatched. The CDR3 here is CASSQGQGDAYEQYV. The CDR3, as DNA: TGTGCCAGCTCACAGGGACAGGGAGACGCATACGAGCAGTACGTC.

This clonotype was recorded a few times. The rearrangement links TRBV20-1 to TRBJ1-1, with a tentative D call TRBD1 (5 bases). Germline CDR1 and CDR2: DFQATT and SNEGSKA (reference sequence). Trimming removed 3 bases from V and 8 bases from J, with 16 bases in between. The CDR3 loop spans 13 amino acids. The CDR3 is CSASPEGGTEAFF. The CDR3 DNA is TGCAGTGCTAGCCCGGAGGGAGGGACCGAAGCTTTCTTT.

This clonotype was seen many times. This chain joins TRBV7-9 and TRBJ2-2; 14 bases align to TRBD2. The CDR3 has 17 residues. The germline V gene has CDR1 SEHNR and CDR2 FQNEAQ (reference sequence). V trimming: 5 bases; J trimming: 7 bases; junction bases outside the gene matches: 9. This chain's CDR3 is CASSPGLAGGLDGELFF. CDR3 nucleotides: TGTGCCAGCAGCCCCGGACTAGCGGGGGGATTGGACGGGGAGCTGTTTTTT.

The rearrangement links TRBV4-3 to TRBJ2-3; no clear D gene. CDR3 length: 13 amino acids. The ends were cut back, 0 bases at V and 5 bases at J, with 6 bases in the middle. Germline V CDR1 and CDR2: LGHNA, YSLEER. CDR3: CASSQDSIDTQYF. The CDR3 nucleotides are TGCGCCAGCAGCCAAGATTCGATAGATACGCAGTATTTT.

V is TRBV12-5 and J is TRBJ1-2; 7 bases are shared with TRBD1. Germline CDR1 LGHNT, CDR2 FRNRAP. Trimming cost V 6 bases and J 1 base; bases outside gene matches: 11. CDR3 size: 16 residues. The CDR3 DNA sequence: TGTGCTAGTGGCCGAGACTCCGGGACAGTTAACTATGGCTACACCTTC. Residues: CASGRDSGTVNYGYTF.

This clonotype showed up just a few times. Relative to the germline gene, one junction end is altered; a read error may explain this. J is TRBJ2-7 and V is TRBV3-1, with a tentative D call TRBD1 (5 bases). Germline values: CDR1 LGHDT, CDR2 YNNKEL (reference sequence). The CDR3 contains 13 residues. For the CDR3, the DNA is TGTGCCAGCACCCAAAGGGGTGGTTACGAGCAGTACTTC. Translated: CASTQRGGYEQYF.

This clonotype was observed a handful of times. V and J are TRBV7-9 and TRBJ2-5, with 7 bases matching TRBD1. The CDR3 is 17 residues long. CDR1 and CDR2 (germline): SEHNR, FQNEAQ (reference sequence). Trimming took 5 bases from V and 1 from J; bases not matched to a gene: 13. The CDR3 loop reads CASSRGQAGYIQETQYF. The CDR3 region has the DNA TGTGCCAGCAGCCGAGGACAGGCTGGGTACATCCAAGAGACCCAGTACTTC.

This clonotype was recorded once. The J gene is TRBJ1-2, the V gene TRBV29-1, with D tentatively TRBD1 (6 bases). The CDR3 covers 14 residues. From germline, CDR1 is SQVTM and CDR2 ANQGSEA. V was trimmed by 2 bases and J by 4 bases, leaving 14 bases between them. CDR3 sequence reads: CSVENQGIGYGYTF. CDR3 sequence (DNA): TGCAGCGTTGAAAATCAGGGGATTGGCTATGGCTACACCTTC. The full variable domain, with the rest looked up from reference TRBV29-1 and TRBJ1-2, is SAVISQKPSRDICQRGTSLTIQCQVDSQVTMMFWYRQQPGQSLTLIATANQGSEATYESGFVIDKFPISRPNLTFSTLTVSNMSPEDSSIYLCSVENQGIGYGYTFGSGTRLTVV.

V is TRBV30 and J is TRBJ2-1; TRBD2 is a possible D gene (5 bases). Germline V CDR1 and CDR2: GTSNPN, SVGIG (reference sequence). V lost 5 bases and J 15 bases, leaving 11 bases between the germline ends. The CDR3 extends over 9 amino acids. DNA of the CDR3: TGTGCCTGGGGGCCCCGGGGGTTCTTC. It yields the protein CAWGPRGFF.

The chain combines TRBV5-1 with TRBJ2-2, with D unclear. The CDR3 runs 16 residues. Germline CDR1 and CDR2: SGHRS and YFSETQ. The V and J ends lost 0 bases and 1 base respectively, with 10 bases between them. CDR3 DNA sequence: TGCGCCAGCAGCTTGGCCGTGACGGAGAACACCGGGGAGCTGTTTTTT. This codes for CASSLAVTENTGELFF.

The rearrangement links TRBV5-1 to TRBJ1-3; the match to TRBD1 covers 8 bases. The germline gives CDR1 SGHRS, CDR2 YFSETQ. The CDR3 spans 15 residues. V lost 4 bases and J lost 0; bases outside the gene matches: 3. The CDR3 sequence: CASSPGTGSGNTIYF. The CDR3 DNA follows: TGCGCCAGCAGCCCAGGGACAGGCTCTGGAAACACCATATATTTT.

This clonotype was counted a few times. The chain carries TRBV5-1 and TRBJ1-1; D possibly corresponds to TRBD1 (5 bases). V dropped 1 base and J dropped 9 bases, with 10 bases sitting between them. This CDR3 spans 12 amino acids. Looked up from germline, CDR1 is SGHRS and CDR2 is YFSETQ. The CDR3 coding sequence is TGCGCCAGCAGCTTGTCAGGGAATAAAGCTTTCTTT. It codes for CASSLSGNKAFF.

This clonotype has more than one count but fewer than ten. In nucleotides, the CDR3 is TGTGCCAGCAGCGAGGACTGGAACACTGAAGCTTTCTTT. Protein sequence: CASSEDWNTEAFF. This rearrangement joins TRBV9 to TRBJ1-1; D remains unclear. Germline V gene sequence: CDR1 SGDLS, CDR2 YYNGEE. The CDR3 consists of 13 residues. V gave up 3 bases and J gave up 1 base, with 7 bases separating them.

There are a few counts of this clonotype. The chain employs TRBV11-2 and TRBJ2-3; 15 positions match TRBD2. With 5 bases clipped from V and 1 base from J, the junction kept 7 bases outside the gene matches. Germline-derived CDR1 and CDR2 are SGHAT and FQNNGV. The CDR3 is 18 residues long. Here the CDR3 reads CASSLGTSGGPRTDTQYF. The CDR3 nucleotides are TGTGCCAGCAGCCTCGGGACTAGCGGGGGGCCACGCACAGATACGCAGTATTTT.

The V call is TRBV7-9, the J call TRBJ1-3; 7 bases map to TRBD1. Per the germline V gene, CDR1 is SEHNR and CDR2 is FQNEAQ (reference sequence). CDR3 length: 15 residues. Trimming cost V 5 bases and J 3 bases; bases outside gene matches: 7. The DNA for the CDR3 is TGTGCCAGCAGCCTTCCCGGACAGGTTGGAAACACCATATATTTT. This encodes CASSLPGQVGNTIYF. The variable domain in full, with the rest retrieved from reference TRBV7-9 and TRBJ1-3, is DTGVSQNPRHKITKRGQNVTFRCDPISEHNRLYWYRQTLGQGPEFLTYFQNEAQLEKSRLLSDRFSAERPKGSFSTLEIQRTEQGDSAMYLCASSLPGQVGNTIYFGEGSWLTVV.

The gene calls are TRBV28 and TRBJ2-3, with D uncertain. Per germline, CDR1 MDHEN and CDR2 SYDVKM. CDR3 length: 14 amino acids. Trimming removed 6 bases from V and 0 bases from J, with 10 bases in between. CDR3 loop: CASSRRYSTDTQYF. As DNA, the CDR3 is TGTGCCAGCAGCCGGCGCTATAGCACAGATACGCAGTATTTT. The whole variable domain, remainder taken from reference TRBV28 and TRBJ2-3, is DVKVTQSSRYLVKRTGEKVFLECVQDMDHENMFWYRQDPGLGLRLIYFSYDVKMKEKGDIPEGYSVSREKKERFSLILESASTNQTSMYLCASSRRYSTDTQYFGPGTRLTVL.

This clonotype was seen many times. The chain has TRBV30 and TRBJ1-3, with D possibly matching TRBD1 (6 bases). CDR3 length: 15 amino acids. Germline assignment: CDR1 GTSNPN and CDR2 SVGIG (reference sequence). Trimming stripped 3 bases from V and 0 bases from J, with 12 bases between. CDR3 sequence reads: CAWREGGYSGNTIYF. DNA of the CDR3: TGTGCCTGGAGAGAAGGGGGATACTCTGGAAACACCATATATTTT.

This clonotype has more than one count but fewer than ten. The chain has TRBV5-6 and TRBJ2-1; 9 bases line up with TRBD2. Germline V gene sequence: CDR1 SGHDT, CDR2 YYEEEE. This CDR3 region has 18 residues. V lost 0 bases and J lost 3; bases outside the gene matches: 10. CDR3 in amino acids: CASSLEASGAYDYNEQFF. DNA for the CDR3: TGTGCCAGCAGCTTGGAAGCTAGCGGGGCCTATGACTACAATGAGCAGTTCTTC.

This chain uses TRBV7-2 with TRBJ2-1, with 7 bases identical to TRBD1. Germline V gene sequence: CDR1 SGHTA, CDR2 FQGNSA. The CDR3 loop spans 15 amino acids. Losses at the gene ends were 5 bases for V and 4 bases for J; bases not matched to a gene: 8. CDR3: CASSQRRDSYNEQFF. In nucleotides, the CDR3 is TGTGCCAGCAGCCAGCGTCGGGACAGTTACAATGAGCAGTTCTTC.

This clonotype was counted between two and nine times. The genes are TRBV9 and TRBJ2-4, with a possible D match to TRBD1 (6 bases). CDR3 length: 14 residues. Trimming took off 4 bases at V and 2 bases at J, with 10 bases between the two ends. Germline V CDR1 and CDR2: SGDLS, YYNGEE. CDR3: CASSTGTSKNIQYF. The CDR3 nucleotides are TGTGCCAGCAGCACCGGGACATCCAAAAACATTCAGTACTTC.

This clonotype was observed a handful of times. The chain employs TRBV10-3 and TRBJ1-5; D call uncertain. The length of the CDR3 is 14 residues. Germline lookup yields CDR1 ENHRY and CDR2 SYGVKD. The V end lost 4 bases, the J end lost 0 bases, and 7 bases lay between the germline ends. The DNA of the CDR3 is TGTGCCATCAGTGCTGGGATTAGCAATCAGCCCCAGCATTTT. Protein product: CAISAGISNQPQHF.